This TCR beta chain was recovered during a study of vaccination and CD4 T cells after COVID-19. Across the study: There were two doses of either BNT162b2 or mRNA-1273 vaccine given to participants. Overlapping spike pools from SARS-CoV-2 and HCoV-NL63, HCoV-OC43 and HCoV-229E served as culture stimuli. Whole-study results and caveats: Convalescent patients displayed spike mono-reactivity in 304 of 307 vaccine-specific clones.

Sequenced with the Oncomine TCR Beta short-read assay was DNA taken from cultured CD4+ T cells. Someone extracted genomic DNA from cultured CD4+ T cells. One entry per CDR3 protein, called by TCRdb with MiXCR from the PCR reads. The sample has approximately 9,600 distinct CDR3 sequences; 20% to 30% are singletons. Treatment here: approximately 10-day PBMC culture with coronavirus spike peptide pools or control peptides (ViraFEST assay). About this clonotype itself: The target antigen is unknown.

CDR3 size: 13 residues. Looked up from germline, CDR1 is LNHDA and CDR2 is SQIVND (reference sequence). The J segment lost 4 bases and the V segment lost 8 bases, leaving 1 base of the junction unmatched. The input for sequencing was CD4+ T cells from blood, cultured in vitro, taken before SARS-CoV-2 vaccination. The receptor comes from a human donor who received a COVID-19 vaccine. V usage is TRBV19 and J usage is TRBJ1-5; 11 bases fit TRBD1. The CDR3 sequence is CASRDRGNQPQHF. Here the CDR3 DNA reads TGTGCCAGTCGGGACAGGGGGAATCAGCCCCAGCATTTT.